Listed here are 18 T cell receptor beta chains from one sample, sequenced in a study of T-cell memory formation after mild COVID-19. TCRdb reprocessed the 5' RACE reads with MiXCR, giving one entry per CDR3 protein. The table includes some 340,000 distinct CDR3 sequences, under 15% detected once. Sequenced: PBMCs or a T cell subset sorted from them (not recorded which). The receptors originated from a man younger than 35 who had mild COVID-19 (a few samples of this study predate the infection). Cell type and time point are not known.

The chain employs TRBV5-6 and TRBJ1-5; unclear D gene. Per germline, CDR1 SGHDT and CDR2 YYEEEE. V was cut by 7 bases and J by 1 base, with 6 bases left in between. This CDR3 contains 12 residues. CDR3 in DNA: TGTGCCAGCTCCGCCAGCAATCAGCCCCAGCATTTT. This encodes CASSASNQPQHF.

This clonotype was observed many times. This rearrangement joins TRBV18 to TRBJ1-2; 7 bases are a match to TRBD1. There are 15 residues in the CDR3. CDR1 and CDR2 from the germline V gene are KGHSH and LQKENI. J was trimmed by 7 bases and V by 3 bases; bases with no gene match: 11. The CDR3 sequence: CASSPDATGLLGYTF. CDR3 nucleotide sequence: TGTGCCAGCTCACCGGATGCGACAGGGCTGCTTGGCTACACCTTC. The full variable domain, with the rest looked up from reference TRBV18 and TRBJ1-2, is NAGVMQNPRHLVRRRGQEARLRCSPMKGHSHVYWYRQLPEEGLKFMVYLQKENIIDESGMPKERFSAEFPKEGPSILRIQQVVRGDSAAYFCASSPDATGLLGYTFGSGTRLTVV.

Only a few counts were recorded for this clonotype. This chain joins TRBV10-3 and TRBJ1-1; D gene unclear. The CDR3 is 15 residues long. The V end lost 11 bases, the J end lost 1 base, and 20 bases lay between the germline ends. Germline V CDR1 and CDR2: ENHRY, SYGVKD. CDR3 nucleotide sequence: TGTGCCGCTCGGTCCGGACCCGACGGGAACACTGAAGCTTTCTTT. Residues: CAARSGPDGNTEAFF.

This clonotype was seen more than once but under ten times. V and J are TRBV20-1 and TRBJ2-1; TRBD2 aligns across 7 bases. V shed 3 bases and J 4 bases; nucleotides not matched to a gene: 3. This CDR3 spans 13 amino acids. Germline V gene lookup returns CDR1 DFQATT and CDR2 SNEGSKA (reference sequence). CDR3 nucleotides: TGCAGTGCTAGCGGGCGGGGGTACAATGAGCAGTTCTTC. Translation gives CSASGRGYNEQFF.

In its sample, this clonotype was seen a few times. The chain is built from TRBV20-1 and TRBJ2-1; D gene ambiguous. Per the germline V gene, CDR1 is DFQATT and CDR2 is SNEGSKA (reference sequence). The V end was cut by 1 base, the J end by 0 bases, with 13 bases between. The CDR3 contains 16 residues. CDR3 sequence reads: CSARVTDDNSYNEQFF. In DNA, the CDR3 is TGCAGTGCTAGAGTCACGGACGACAACTCCTACAATGAGCAGTTCTTC.

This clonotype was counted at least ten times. CDR3 sequence: CAISAQRGDYNEQFF. The CDR3 nucleotides read TGTGCCATCAGTGCGCAGCGGGGGGACTACAATGAGCAGTTCTTC. The chain combines TRBV10-3 with TRBJ2-1; 9 bases align to TRBD2. V was clipped by 4 bases and J by 3 bases; unmatched bases: 4. The CDR3 spans 15 residues. Germline lookup yields CDR1 ENHRY and CDR2 SYGVKD.

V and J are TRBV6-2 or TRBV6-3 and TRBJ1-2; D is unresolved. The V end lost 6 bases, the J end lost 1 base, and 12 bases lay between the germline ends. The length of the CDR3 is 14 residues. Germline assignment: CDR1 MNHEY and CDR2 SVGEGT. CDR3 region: CASSPRARNYGYTF. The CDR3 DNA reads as TGTGCCAGCAGCCCCCGGGCGCGTAACTATGGCTACACCTTC.

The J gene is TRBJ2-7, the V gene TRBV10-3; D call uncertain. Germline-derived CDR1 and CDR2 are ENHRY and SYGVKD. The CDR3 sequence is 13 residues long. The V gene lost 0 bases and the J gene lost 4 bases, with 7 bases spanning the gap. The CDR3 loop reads CAISESRGYEQYF. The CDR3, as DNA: TGTGCCATCAGTGAGTCGCGCGGTTACGAGCAGTACTTC.

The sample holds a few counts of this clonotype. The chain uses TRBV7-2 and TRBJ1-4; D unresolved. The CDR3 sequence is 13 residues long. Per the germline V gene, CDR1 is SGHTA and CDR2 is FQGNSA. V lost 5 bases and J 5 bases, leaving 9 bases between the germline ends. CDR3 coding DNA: TGTGCCAGCAGCCGGGCCATGAATGAAAAACTGTTTTTT. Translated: CASSRAMNEKLFF. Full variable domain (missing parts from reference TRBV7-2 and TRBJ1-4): GAGVSQSPSNKVTEKGKDVELRCDPISGHTALYWYRQSLGQGLEFLIYFQGNSAPDKSGLPSDRFSAERTGGSVSTLTIQRTQQEDSAVYLCASSRAMNEKLFFGSGTQLSVL.

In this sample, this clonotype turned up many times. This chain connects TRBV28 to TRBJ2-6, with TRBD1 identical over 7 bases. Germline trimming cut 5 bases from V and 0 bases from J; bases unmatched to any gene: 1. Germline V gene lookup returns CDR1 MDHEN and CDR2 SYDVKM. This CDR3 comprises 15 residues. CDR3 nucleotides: TGTGCCAGCAGTGGGACAGTCTCTGGGGCCAACGTCCTGACTTTC. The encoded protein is CASSGTVSGANVLTF.

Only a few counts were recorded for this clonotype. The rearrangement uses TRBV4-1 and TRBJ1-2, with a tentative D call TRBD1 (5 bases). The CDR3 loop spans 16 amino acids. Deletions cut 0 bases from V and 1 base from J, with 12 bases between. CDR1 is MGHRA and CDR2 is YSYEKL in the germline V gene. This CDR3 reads CASSQDWLGVNYGYTF. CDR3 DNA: TGCGCCAGCAGCCAAGATTGGCTGGGGGTTAACTATGGCTACACCTTC.

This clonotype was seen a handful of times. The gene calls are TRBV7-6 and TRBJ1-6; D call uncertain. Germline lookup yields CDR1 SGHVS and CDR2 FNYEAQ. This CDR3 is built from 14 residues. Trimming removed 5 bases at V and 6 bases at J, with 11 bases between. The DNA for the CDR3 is TGTGCCAGCAGCCAAGGGATACTTAATTCACCCCTCCACTTT. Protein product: CASSQGILNSPLHF.

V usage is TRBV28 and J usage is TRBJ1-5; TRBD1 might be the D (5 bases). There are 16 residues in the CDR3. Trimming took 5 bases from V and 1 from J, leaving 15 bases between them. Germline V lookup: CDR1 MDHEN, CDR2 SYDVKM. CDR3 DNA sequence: TGTGCCAGCAGTCCGGGACGGTCAACAAGCAATCAGCCCCAGCATTTT. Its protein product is CASSPGRSTSNQPQHF.

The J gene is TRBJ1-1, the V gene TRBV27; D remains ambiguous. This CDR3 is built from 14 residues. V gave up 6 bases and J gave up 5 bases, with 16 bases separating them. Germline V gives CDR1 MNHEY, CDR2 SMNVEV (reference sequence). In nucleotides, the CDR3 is TGTGCCAGCAGCCCCGGACTGGAAGGGACTGAAGCTTTCTTT. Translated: CASSPGLEGTEAFF.

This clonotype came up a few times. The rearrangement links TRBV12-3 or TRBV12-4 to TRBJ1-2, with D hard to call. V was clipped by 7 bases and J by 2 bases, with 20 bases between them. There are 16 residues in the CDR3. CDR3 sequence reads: CASTLFGGIGNYGYTF. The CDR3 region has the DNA TGTGCCAGCACTCTTTTCGGAGGGATAGGAAACTATGGCTACACCTTC.

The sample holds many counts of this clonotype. Written as DNA, the CDR3 is TGTGCCAGCAGCTTAGAGGGACTAGCGGGGGGGCGCACCGGGGAGCTGTTTTTT. Protein product: CASSLEGLAGGRTGELFF. The V gene is TRBV7-2, the J gene TRBJ2-2; 16 bases match TRBD2. Germline V gene data show CDR1 as SGHTA and CDR2 as FQGNSA. The CDR3 is 18 residues long. After removal of 1 base from V and 4 bases from J, the junction contained 3 bases not matched to a gene.

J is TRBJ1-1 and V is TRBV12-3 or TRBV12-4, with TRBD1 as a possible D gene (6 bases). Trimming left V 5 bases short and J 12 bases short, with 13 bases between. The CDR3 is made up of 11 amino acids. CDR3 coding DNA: TGTGCCAGCAGTGCTAACAGGGAACCTTTCTTT. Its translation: CASSANREPFF.

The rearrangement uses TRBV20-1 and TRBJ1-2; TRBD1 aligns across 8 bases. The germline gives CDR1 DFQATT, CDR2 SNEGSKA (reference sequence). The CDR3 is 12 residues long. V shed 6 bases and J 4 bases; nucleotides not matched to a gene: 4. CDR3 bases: TGCAGTGCCCGAGGGACAGGCTATGGCTACACCTTC. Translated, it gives CSARGTGYGYTF.